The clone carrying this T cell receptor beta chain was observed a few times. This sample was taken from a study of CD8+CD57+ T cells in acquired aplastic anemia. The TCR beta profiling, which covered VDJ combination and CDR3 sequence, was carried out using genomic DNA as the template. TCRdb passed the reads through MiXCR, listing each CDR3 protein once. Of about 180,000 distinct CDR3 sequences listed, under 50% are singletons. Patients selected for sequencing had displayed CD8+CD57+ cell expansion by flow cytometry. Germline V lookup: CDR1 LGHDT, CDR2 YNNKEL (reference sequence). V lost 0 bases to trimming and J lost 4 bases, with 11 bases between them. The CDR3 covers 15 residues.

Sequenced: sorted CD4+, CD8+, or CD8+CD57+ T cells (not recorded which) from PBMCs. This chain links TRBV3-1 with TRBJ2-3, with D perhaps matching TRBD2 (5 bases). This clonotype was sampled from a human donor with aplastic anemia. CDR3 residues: CASSQDLPGSDTQYF. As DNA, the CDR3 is TGTGCCAGCAGCCAAGATTTACCGGGGTCAGATACGCAGTATTTT.